Described below is a single TCR beta chain sequence and its context. These data originate in a study of blood T cell repertoires in COVID-19. Study summary: Nucleic acid was either cDNA or gDNA, and it came from T cells, B-cell-depleted T cells, or PBMCs.

The CDR3 contains 16 residues. The germline V and J ends were trimmed by 1 base and 6 bases, with 13 bases remaining between them. Germline loops: CDR1 LGHDT, CDR2 YNNKEL (reference sequence). Produced via immunoSEQ multiplex PCR; TCRdb's table is partial and in-frame only. The data show over 11,000 clones, about nine tenths seen once. The chain joins TRBV3-1 (or the pseudogene TRBV3-2) to TRBJ1-6; weak D call: TRBD1 (6 bases). Source material: peripheral blood. This receptor was obtained from a human donor in a cohort sampled during active COVID-19. The CDR3 here is CASSQVPGGGNSPLHF. The CDR3 DNA follows: TGTGCCAGCAGCCAAGTGCCGGGAGGGGGTAATTCACCCCTCCACTTT.